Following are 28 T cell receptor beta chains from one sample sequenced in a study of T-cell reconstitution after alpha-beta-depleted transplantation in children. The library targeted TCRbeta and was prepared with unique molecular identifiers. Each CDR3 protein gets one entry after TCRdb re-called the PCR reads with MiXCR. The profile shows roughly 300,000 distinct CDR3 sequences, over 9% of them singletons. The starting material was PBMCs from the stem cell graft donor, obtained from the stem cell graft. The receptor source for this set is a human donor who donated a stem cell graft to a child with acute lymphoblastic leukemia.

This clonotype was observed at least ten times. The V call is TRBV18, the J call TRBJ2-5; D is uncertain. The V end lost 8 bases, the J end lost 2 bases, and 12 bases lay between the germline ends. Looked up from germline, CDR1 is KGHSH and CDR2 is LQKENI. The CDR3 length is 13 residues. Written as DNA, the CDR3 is TGTGCCAGCAGTCCTGGACGGCAAGAGACCCAGTACTTC. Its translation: CASSPGRQETQYF.

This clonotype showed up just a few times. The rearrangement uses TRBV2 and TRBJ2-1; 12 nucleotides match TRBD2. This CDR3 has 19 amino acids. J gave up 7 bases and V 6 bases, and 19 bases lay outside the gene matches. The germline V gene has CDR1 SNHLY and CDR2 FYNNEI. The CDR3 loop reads CASRGLSRASGRGGNEQFF. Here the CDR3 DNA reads TGTGCCAGCAGGGGATTGTCGAGGGCTAGCGGGAGGGGTGGGAATGAGCAGTTCTTC.

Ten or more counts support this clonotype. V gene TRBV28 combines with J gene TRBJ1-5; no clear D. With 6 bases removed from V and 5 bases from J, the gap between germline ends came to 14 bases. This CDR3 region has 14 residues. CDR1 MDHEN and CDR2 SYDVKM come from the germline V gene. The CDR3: CASRIDGTYQPQHF. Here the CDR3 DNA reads TGTGCCAGCAGGATCGACGGAACTTATCAGCCCCAGCATTTT. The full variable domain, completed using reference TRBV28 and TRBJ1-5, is DVKVTQSSRYLVKRTGEKVFLECVQDMDHENMFWYRQDPGLGLRLIYFSYDVKMKEKGDIPEGYSVSREKKERFSLILESASTNQTSMYLCASRIDGTYQPQHFGDGTRLSIL.

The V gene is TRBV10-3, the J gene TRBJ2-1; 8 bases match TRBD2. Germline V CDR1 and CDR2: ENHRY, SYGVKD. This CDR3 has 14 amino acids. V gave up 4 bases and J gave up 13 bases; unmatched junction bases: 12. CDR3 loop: CAISVAGGRSDQFF. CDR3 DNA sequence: TGTGCCATCAGTGTCGCGGGAGGCCGGTCAGATCAGTTCTTC.

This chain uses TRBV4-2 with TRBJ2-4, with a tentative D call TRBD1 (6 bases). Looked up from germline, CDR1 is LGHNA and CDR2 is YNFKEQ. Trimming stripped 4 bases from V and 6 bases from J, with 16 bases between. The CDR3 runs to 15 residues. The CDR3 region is CASSPSKGDANIQYF. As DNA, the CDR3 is TGTGCCAGCAGCCCCTCCAAGGGGGATGCAAACATTCAGTACTTC.

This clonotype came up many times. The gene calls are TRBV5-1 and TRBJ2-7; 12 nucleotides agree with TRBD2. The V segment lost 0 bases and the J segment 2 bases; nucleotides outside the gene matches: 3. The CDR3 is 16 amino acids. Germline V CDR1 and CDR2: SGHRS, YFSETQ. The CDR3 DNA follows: TGCGCCAGCAGCTTGGAACTAGCGGGAGGCCCCTACGAGCAGTACTTC. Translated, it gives CASSLELAGGPYEQYF.

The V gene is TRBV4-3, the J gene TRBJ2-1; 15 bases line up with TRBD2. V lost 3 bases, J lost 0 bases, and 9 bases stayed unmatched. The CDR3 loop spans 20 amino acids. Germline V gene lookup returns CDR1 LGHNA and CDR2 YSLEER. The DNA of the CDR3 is TGCGCCAGCAGCCATCCCGCGGGACTAGCGGGAGGCGTCTCCTACAATGAGCAGTTCTTC. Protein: CASSHPAGLAGGVSYNEQFF.

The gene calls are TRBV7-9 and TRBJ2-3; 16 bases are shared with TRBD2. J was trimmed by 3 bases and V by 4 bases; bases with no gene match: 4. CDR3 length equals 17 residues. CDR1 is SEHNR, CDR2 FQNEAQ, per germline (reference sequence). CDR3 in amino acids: CASSSWGLAGGTDTQYF. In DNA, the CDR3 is TGTGCCAGCAGCTCCTGGGGACTAGCGGGAGGGACAGATACGCAGTATTTT.

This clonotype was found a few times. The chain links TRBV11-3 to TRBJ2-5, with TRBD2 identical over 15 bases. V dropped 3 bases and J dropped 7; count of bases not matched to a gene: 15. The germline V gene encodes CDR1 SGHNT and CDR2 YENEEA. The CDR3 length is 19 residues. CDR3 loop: CASSFTSGWTSGRGGTQYF. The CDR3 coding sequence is TGTGCCAGCAGCTTTACCTCGGGGTGGACTAGCGGGAGGGGGGGGACCCAGTACTTC. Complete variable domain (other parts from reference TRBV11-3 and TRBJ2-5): EAGVVQSPRYKIIEKKQPVAFWCNPISGHNTLYWYLQNLGQGPELLIRYENEEAVDDSQLPKDRFSAERLKGVDSTLKIQPAELGDSAVYLCASSFTSGWTSGRGGTQYFGPGTRLLVL.

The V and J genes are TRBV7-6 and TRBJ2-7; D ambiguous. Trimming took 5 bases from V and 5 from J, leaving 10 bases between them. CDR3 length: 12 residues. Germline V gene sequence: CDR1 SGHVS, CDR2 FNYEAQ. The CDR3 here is CASSHTADEQYF. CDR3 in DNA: TGTGCCAGCAGCCACACGGCCGACGAGCAGTACTTC.

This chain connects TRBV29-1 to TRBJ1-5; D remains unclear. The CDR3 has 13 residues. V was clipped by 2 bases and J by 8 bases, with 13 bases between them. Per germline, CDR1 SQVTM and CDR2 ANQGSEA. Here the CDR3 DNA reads TGCAGCGTTGAATTGGCCGGGTCGGAGCCCCAGCATTTT. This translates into CSVELAGSEPQHF.

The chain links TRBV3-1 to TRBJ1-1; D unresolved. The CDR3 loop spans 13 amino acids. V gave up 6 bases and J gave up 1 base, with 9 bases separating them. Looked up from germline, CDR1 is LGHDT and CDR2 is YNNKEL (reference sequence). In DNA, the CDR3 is TGTGCCAGCAGTTCCTACACGAACACTGAAGCTTTCTTT. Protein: CASSSYTNTEAFF.

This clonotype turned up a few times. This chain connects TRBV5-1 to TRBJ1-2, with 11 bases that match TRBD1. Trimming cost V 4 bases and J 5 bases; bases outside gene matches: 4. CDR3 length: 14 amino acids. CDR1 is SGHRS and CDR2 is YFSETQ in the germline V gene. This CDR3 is CASSIGQGAYGYTF. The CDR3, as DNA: TGCGCCAGCAGCATCGGACAGGGGGCATATGGCTACACCTTC.

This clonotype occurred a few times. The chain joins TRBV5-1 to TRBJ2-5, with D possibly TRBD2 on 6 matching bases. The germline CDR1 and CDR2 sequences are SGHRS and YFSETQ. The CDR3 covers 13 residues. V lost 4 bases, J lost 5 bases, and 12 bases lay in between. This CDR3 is CASSHPGLETQYF. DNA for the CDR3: TGCGCCAGCAGCCACCCGGGACTTGAGACCCAGTACTTC.

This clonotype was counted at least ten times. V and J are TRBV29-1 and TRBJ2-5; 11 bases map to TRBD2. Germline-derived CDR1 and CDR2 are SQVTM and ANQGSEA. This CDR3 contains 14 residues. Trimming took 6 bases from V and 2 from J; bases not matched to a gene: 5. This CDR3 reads CSVPRTSGQETQYF. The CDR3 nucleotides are TGCAGCGTGCCTCGGACTAGCGGGCAAGAGACCCAGTACTTC.

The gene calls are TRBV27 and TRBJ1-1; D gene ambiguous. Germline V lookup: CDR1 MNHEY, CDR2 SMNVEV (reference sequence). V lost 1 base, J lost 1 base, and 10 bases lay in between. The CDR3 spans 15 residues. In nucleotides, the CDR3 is TGTGCCAGCAGTTTATTCCTTTCCGGGAACACTGAAGCTTTCTTT. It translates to CASSLFLSGNTEAFF.

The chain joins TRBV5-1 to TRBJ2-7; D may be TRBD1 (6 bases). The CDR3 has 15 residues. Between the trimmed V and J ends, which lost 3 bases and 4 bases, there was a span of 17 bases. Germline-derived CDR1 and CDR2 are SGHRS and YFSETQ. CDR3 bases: TGCGCCAGCAGCTCCGTCTACGGGACACCTTACGAGCAGTACTTC. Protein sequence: CASSSVYGTPYEQYF.

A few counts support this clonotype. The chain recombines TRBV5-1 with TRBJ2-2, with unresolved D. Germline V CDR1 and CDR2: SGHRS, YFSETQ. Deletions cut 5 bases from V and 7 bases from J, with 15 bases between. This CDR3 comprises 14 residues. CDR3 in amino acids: CASSDLLTGGELFF. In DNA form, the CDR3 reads TGCGCCAGCAGTGATTTACTAACGGGCGGGGAGCTGTTTTTT.

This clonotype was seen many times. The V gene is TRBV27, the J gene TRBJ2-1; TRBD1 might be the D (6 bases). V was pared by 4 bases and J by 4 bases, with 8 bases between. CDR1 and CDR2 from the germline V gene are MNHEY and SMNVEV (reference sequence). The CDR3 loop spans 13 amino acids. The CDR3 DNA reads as TGTGCCAGCAGTTCTAGGGGGTACAATGAGCAGTTCTTC. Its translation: CASSSRGYNEQFF.

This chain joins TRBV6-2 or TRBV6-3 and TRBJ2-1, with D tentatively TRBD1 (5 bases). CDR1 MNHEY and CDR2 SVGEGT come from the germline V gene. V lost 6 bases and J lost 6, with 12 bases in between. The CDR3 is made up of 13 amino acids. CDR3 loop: CASRPGFRNEQFF. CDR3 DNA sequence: TGTGCCAGCAGGCCAGGGTTCCGCAATGAGCAGTTCTTC.

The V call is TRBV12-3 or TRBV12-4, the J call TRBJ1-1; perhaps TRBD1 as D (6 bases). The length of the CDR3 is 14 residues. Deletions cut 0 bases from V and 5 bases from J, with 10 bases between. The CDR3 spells CASSLARGVTEAFF. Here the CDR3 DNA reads TGTGCCAGCAGTTTAGCAAGGGGGGTGACTGAAGCTTTCTTT.

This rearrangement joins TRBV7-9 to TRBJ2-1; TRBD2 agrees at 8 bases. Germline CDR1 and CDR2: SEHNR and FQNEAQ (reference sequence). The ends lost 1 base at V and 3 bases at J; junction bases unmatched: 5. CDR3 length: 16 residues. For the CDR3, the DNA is TGTGCCAGCAGCTTAGGCGGTAGCGGGGTCTACAATGAGCAGTTCTTC. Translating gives CASSLGGSGVYNEQFF.

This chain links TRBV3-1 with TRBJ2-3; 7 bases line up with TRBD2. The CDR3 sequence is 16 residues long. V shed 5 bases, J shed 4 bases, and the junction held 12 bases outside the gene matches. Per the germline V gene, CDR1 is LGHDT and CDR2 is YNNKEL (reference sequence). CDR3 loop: CASSSSGGVGADTQYF. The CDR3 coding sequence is TGTGCCAGCAGCTCATCTGGGGGGGTCGGTGCAGATACGCAGTATTTT.

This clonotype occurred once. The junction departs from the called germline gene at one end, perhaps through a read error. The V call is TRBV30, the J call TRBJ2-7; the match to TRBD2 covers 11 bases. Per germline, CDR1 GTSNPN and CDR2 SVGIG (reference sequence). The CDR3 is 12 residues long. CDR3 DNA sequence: TGTGCCTGGAGGGAACTAGCGGGAGAGCTGTACTTC. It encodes CAWRELAGELYF.

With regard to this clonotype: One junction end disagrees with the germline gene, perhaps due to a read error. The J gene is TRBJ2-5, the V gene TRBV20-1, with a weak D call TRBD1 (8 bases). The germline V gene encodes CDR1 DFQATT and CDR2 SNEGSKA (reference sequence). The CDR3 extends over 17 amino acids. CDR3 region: CCASGGVTDREGETQYF. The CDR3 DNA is TGCTGTGCTAGTGGCGGGGTAACGGACAGGGAGGGCGAGACCCAGTACTTC.

Here the CDR3 reads CASSQERTRDYEQYF. The CDR3 bases are TGTGCCAGCAGCCAGGAACGGACAAGGGACTACGAGCAGTACTTC. The rearrangement uses TRBV4-2 and TRBJ2-7, with D perhaps matching TRBD1 (5 bases). Germline V gene lookup returns CDR1 LGHNA and CDR2 YNFKEQ. CDR3 length: 15 residues. The V and J ends lost 3 bases and 3 bases respectively, with 15 bases between them.

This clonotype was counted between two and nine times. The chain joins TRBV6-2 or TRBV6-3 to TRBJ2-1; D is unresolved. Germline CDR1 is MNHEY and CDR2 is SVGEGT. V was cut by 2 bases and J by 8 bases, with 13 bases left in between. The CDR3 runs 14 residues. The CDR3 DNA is TGTGCCAGCAGTTACCCCGGCGCGCTGGATGAGCAGTTCTTC. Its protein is CASSYPGALDEQFF.

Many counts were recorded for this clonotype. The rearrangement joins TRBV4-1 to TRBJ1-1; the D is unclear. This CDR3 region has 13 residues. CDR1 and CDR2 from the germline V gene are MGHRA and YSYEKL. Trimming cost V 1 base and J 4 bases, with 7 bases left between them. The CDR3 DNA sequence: TGCGCCAGCAGCCAAGCTCAAATCACTGAAGCTTTCTTT. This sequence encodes CASSQAQITEAFF.